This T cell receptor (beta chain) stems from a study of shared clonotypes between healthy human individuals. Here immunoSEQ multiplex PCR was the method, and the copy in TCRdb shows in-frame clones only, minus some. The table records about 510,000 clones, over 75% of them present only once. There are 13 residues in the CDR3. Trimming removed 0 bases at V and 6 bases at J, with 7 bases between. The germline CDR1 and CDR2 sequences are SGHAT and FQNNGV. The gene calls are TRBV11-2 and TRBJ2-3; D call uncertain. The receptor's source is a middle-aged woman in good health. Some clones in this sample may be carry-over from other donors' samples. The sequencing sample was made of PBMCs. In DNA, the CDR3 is TGTGCCAGCAGCTTAGATCGGATCGATACGCAGTATTTT. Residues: CASSLDRIDTQYF.